This passage covers 13 T cell receptor beta chains from one sample sequenced in a study of tumor-infiltrating lymphocytes in oesophageal squamous cell carcinoma (TCRdb year 2016). Receptors were amplified or captured by PCR. TCRdb shows the sequencer as Illumina HiSeq 2000. In-frame beta chains were kept once TCRdb had trimmed the public reads at Q25 with fastp and called clones with MiXCR. Each CDR3 protein appears once, grouped with its most common genes and DNA. This sample holds tens of thousands of distinct CDR3 sequences; under 35% were observed only once. About a fifth of the sample belongs to the ten largest clones. The sample taken for sequencing was esophageal tumor tissue. These receptors originate from a female donor with esophageal squamous cell carcinoma.

DNA for the CDR3: TGTGCCAGCAGTTCCCTAGCCCCGCTTTACAATGAGCAGTTCTTC. It translates to CASSSLAPLYNEQFF. The V and J genes are TRBV12-3 or TRBV12-4 and TRBJ2-1; D may be TRBD2 (5 bases). Trimming stripped 4 bases from V and 4 bases from J, with 14 bases between. This CDR3 is 15 amino acids long.

This chain uses TRBV7-6 with TRBJ2-7; a weak D match, TRBD2 (5 bases). V lost 0 bases, J lost 10 bases, and 13 bases lay in between. Germline CDR1 reads SGHVS; CDR2 reads FNYEAQ. The CDR3 loop spans 13 amino acids. The CDR3 coding sequence is TGTGCCAGCAGCTTAGCTATAGGGAGACGACAGTACTTC. This sequence encodes CASSLAIGRRQYF.

In regard to this clonotype: Given the absence of the conserved phenylalanine or tryptophan at the CDR3 end, a read error is likely. Because the CDR3's place on the DNA is in doubt, the DNA is left out and the CDR3 is given as listed by TCRdb. The rearrangement links TRBV24-1 to TRBJ2-3. Germline assignment: CDR1 KGHDR and CDR2 SFDVKD. The CDR3 is 8 amino acids in total, end residues counted. The CDR3 sequence is CATSDPNP.

This rearrangement joins TRBV7-6 to TRBJ1-1, with 7 bases aligning to TRBD1. The trim removed 4 bases at V and 10 bases at J, leaving 18 bases unmatched. The CDR3 is made up of 16 amino acids. The germline V gene has CDR1 SGHVS and CDR2 FNYEAQ. CDR3 coding DNA: TGTGCCAGCAGCTCCGGGACAGCACAGATCGTTGAAGGAGCTTTCTTT. Translated, it gives CASSSGTAQIVEGAFF. The entire variable domain, with the rest obtained from reference TRBV7-6 and TRBJ1-1, is as follows: GAGVSQSPRYKVTKRGQDVALRCDPISGHVSLYWYRQALGQGPEFLTYFNYEAQQDKSGLPNDRFSAERPEGSISTLTIQRTEQRDSAMYRCASSSGTAQIVEGAFFGQGTRLTVV.

CDR3 coding DNA: TGTGCCAGCAGCTACGGACTAGCGCGGCCCAGGGAGACCCAGTACTTC. It translates to CASSYGLARPRETQYF. The chain links TRBV7-8 to TRBJ2-5; 9 bases map to TRBD2. This CDR3 has 16 residues. Germline loops: CDR1 SGHVS, CDR2 FQNEAQ. With 4 bases clipped from V and 5 bases from J, the junction kept 11 bases outside the gene matches. Drawing the rest from reference TRBV7-8 and TRBJ2-5, the complete variable domain is GAGVSQSPRYKVAKRGQDVALRCDPISGHVSLFWYQQALGQGPEFLTYFQNEAQLDKSGLPSDRFFAERPEGSVSTLKIQRTQQEDSAVYLCASSYGLARPRETQYFGPGTRLLVL.

There are many counts of this clonotype. The chain carries TRBV11-2 and TRBJ2-3, with 7 positions matching TRBD2. There are 15 residues in the CDR3. The junction had 4 bases not matched to a gene; V was cut back by 4 bases and J by 0 bases. Germline V gene lookup returns CDR1 SGHAT and CDR2 FQNNGV. The CDR3 DNA reads TGTGCCAGCAGCTCATCGGGACTAAGCACAGATACGCAGTATTTT. Translating it yields CASSSSGLSTDTQYF.

V gene TRBV7-6 combines with J gene TRBJ2-4; a weak D match, TRBD1 (5 bases). Matching the DNA end better, TRBJ2-5 makes the J call doubtful. The CDR3 consists of 13 residues. Germline CDR1 and CDR2: SGHVS and FNYEAQ. The DNA of the CDR3 is TGTGCCAGCAGCCAGGGAAGGAAGGAGACCCAGTACTTC. This encodes CASSQGRKETQYF.

At least ten counts were recorded for this clonotype. The rearrangement uses TRBV20-1 and TRBJ2-1; 8 nucleotides line up with TRBD2. Germline CDR1 DFQATT, CDR2 SNEGSKA (reference sequence). Trimming at V came to 6 bases and at J to 6 bases, leaving 7 bases not matched to a gene. This CDR3 has 13 amino acids. CDR3 region: CSASGGEVNEQFF. The CDR3 DNA follows: TGCAGTGCATCCGGGGGGGAAGTCAATGAGCAGTTCTTC.

This clonotype is a singleton in its sample. This sequence joins TRBV7-2 and TRBJ1-4, with 7 nucleotides matching TRBD2. Judging by the DNA end, TRBJ2-2 fits better; the J call may be wrong. CDR3 length: 16 amino acids. Per the germline V gene, CDR1 is SGHTA and CDR2 is FQGNSA. CDR3 sequence: CASSHRGRGNTGELFF. CDR3 in DNA: TGTGCCAGCAGCCACCGAGGGAGGGGGAACACCGGGGAGCTGTTTTTT.

This clonotype was observed at least ten times. This chain uses TRBV20-1 with TRBJ2-2; no firm D call. V was cut by 5 bases and J by 0 bases, with 10 bases left in between. The CDR3 runs to 14 residues. The germline V gene has CDR1 DFQATT and CDR2 SNEGSKA (reference sequence). This CDR3 is CSAGWTANTGELFF. CDR3 coding DNA: TGCAGTGCTGGATGGACGGCGAACACCGGGGAGCTGTTTTTT.

This clonotype has only a few counts. This chain uses TRBV5-1 with TRBJ1-6; 7 positions match TRBD1. CDR1 SGHRS and CDR2 YFSETQ come from the germline V gene. This CDR3 region has 14 residues. The V and J ends lost 4 bases and 7 bases, in that order; junction bases with no gene match: 5. CDR3 residues: CASSTGTENSPLHF. CDR3 DNA sequence: TGCGCCAGCAGCACGGGGACAGAAAATTCACCCCTCCACTTT.

The chain is built from TRBV7-8 and TRBJ2-1; D tentatively reads TRBD1 or TRBD2 (5 bases each). Trimming pared 5 bases from V and 4 bases from J, leaving 18 bases between. The CDR3 consists of 16 residues. Per the germline V gene, CDR1 is SGHVS and CDR2 is FQNEAQ. CDR3 in amino acids: CASSPGTENMYNEQFF. DNA of the CDR3: TGTGCCAGCAGCCCCGGGACGGAAAATATGTACAATGAGCAGTTCTTC.

This clonotype is classed as medium-sized (0.01 to 0.1%). The chain combines TRBV6-1 with TRBJ2-7; 11 bases fit TRBD2. Germline CDR1 MNHNS, CDR2 SASEGT. V dropped 6 bases and J dropped 3; count of bases not matched to a gene: 10. CDR3 length: 16 amino acids. This chain's CDR3 is CASRARATSGIYEQYF. The CDR3 DNA reads TGTGCCAGCAGGGCGCGAGCGACTAGCGGGATCTACGAGCAGTACTTC.